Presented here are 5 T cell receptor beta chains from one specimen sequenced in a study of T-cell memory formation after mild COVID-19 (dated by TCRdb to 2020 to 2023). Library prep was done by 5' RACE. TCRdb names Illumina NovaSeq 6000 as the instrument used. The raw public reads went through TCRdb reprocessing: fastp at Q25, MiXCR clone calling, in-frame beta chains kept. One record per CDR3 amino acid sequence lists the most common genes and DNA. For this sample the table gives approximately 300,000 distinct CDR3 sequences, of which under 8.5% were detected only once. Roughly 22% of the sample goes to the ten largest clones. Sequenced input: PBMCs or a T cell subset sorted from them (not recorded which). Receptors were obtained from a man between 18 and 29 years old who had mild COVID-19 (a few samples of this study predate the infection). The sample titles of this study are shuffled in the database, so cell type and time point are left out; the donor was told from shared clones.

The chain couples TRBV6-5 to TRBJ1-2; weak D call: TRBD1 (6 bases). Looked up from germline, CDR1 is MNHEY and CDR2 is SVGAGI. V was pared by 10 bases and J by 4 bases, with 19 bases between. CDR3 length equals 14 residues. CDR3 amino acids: CATTRTTGFYGYTF. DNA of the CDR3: TGTGCCACCACTCGAACTACAGGGTTCTATGGCTACACCTTC.

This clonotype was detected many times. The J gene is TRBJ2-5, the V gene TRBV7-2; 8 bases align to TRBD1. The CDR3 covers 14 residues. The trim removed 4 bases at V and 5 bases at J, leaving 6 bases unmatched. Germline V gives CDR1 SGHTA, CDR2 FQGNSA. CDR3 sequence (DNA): TGTGCCAGCAGCTCCCTGGACAGGGCCGAGACCCAGTACTTC. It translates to CASSSLDRAETQYF.

Here the CDR3 reads CASSHDRPSTDTQYF. The CDR3 bases are TGTGCCAGCAGCCACGACAGACCTAGCACAGATACGCAGTATTTT. The V gene is TRBV11-2, the J gene TRBJ2-3; tentative D call: TRBD1 (5 bases). The CDR3 totals 15 residues. Germline loops: CDR1 SGHAT, CDR2 FQNNGV. V was clipped by 5 bases and J by 0 bases, with 12 bases between them. Drawing the rest from reference TRBV11-2 and TRBJ2-3, the complete variable domain is EAGVAQSPRYKIIEKRQSVAFWCNPISGHATLYWYQQILGQGPKLLIQFQNNGVVDDSQLPKDRFSAERLKGVDSTLKIQPAKLEDSAVYLCASSHDRPSTDTQYFGPGTRLTVL.

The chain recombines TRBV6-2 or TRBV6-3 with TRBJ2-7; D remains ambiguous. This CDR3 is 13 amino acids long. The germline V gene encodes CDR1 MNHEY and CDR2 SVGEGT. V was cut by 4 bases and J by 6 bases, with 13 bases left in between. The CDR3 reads CASSSALLSEQYF. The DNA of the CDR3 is TGTGCCAGCAGTTCGGCACTCCTCTCCGAGCAGTACTTC.

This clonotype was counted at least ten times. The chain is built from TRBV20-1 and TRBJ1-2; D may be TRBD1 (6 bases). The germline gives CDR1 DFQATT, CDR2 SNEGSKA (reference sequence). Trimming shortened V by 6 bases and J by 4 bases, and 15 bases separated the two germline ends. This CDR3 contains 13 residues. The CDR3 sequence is CSAPSTGTYGYTF. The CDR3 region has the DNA TGCAGTGCCCCCTCCACAGGGACCTATGGCTACACCTTC.